Below, 5 T cell receptor beta chains from the same sample are listed, as sequenced in a study of cytomegalovirus exposure and HLA in healthy donors. The PCR ran on 60 Vbeta and 13 Jbeta primers. Libraries were prepared by immunoSEQ multiplex PCR; TCRdb keeps only in-frame clonotypes and omits some of them. The table shows about 210,000 clones, with roughly 82% occurring only once. Material for sequencing was PBMCs. The receptors were gathered from a middle-aged man in good health and CMV-seropositive.

V gene TRBV12-5 combines with J gene TRBJ2-1, with a possible D match to TRBD1 (6 bases). The germline gives CDR1 LGHNT, CDR2 FRNRAP. V was pared by 0 bases and J by 0 bases, with 9 bases between. The CDR3 is made up of 16 amino acids. The CDR3 nucleotides are TGTGCTAGTGGTTTGGTGCTAGGGGGCTCCTACAATGAGCAGTTCTTC. Its translation is CASGLVLGGSYNEQFF.

The chain has TRBV7-9 and TRBJ2-7; 11 bases line up with TRBD1. CDR1 and CDR2 (germline): SEHNR, FQNEAQ (reference sequence). CDR3 size: 15 residues. With 0 bases clipped from V and 5 bases from J, the junction kept 3 bases outside the gene matches. CDR3 protein: CASSLAGQGANEQYF. The DNA of the CDR3 is TGTGCCAGCAGCTTAGCTGGACAGGGGGCGAACGAGCAGTACTTC. The variable domain in full, with the rest retrieved from reference TRBV7-9 and TRBJ2-7, is DTGVSQNPRHKITKRGQNVTFRCDPISEHNRLYWYRQTLGQGPEFLTYFQNEAQLEKSRLLSDRFSAERPKGSFSTLEIQRTEQGDSAMYLCASSLAGQGANEQYFGPGTRLTVT.

The chain recombines TRBV18 with TRBJ2-5, with TRBD2 matching over 7 bases. This CDR3 is 16 amino acids long. Per germline, CDR1 KGHSH and CDR2 LQKENI. The junction had 8 bases not matched to a gene; V was cut back by 0 bases and J by 4 bases. The CDR3 bases are TGTGCCAGCTCACCACCTCAACCGGGACTATTAGAGACCCAGTACTTC. Translating it yields CASSPPQPGLLETQYF.

The rearrangement joins TRBV29-1 to TRBJ1-5; tentative D call: TRBD1 (6 bases). Trimming took 4 bases from V and 3 from J, leaving 10 bases between them. The germline CDR1 and CDR2 sequences are SQVTM and ANQGSEA. The CDR3 consists of 13 residues. This chain's CDR3 is CSVVQGFNQPQHF. CDR3 nucleotides: TGCAGCGTTGTACAGGGTTTCAATCAGCCCCAGCATTTT.

The J gene is TRBJ2-1, the V gene TRBV7-2; tentative D call: TRBD1 (6 bases). The CDR3 has 15 amino acids. V dropped 5 bases and J dropped 4 bases, with 15 bases sitting between them. From germline, CDR1 is SGHTA and CDR2 FQGNSA. DNA for the CDR3: TGTGCCAGCAGCCAAGGACAGTTGCTATACAATGAGCAGTTCTTC. It yields the protein CASSQGQLLYNEQFF. Combining the CDR3 with reference TRBV7-2 and TRBJ2-1 gives the whole variable domain GAGVSQSPSNKVTEKGKDVELRCDPISGHTALYWYRQSLGQGLEFLIYFQGNSAPDKSGLPSDRFSAERTGGSVSTLTIQRTQQEDSAVYLCASSQGQLLYNEQFFGPGTRLTVL.